Listed below are T cell receptor beta chains from one sample, sequenced in a study of CD8+CD57+ T cells in acquired aplastic anemia. TCRdb reanalysed the reads using MiXCR and keeps one entry per CDR3 protein. There are about 200,000 distinct CDR3 sequences in the sample; 65% occur only once, and around 58% lies in the top ten. The source material was sorted CD4+, CD8+, or CD8+CD57+ T cells (not recorded which) from PBMCs. The receptors here all came from a human donor with aplastic anemia. The CDR3 runs from the conserved cysteine through the conserved F or W. The D gene is left open where the match is weak. Only some rows state a clone size, as once, few, many or a class for expanded clones.

v_call	j_call	clone_size	d_call	cdr3_nt	cdr3_aa
TRBV2	TRBJ2-7	NA	TRBD1	TGTGCCAGCAGTGGGGGACAGGGGGTGGTCTACGAGCAGTACTTC	CASSGGQGVVYEQYF
TRBV15	TRBJ2-1	NA	NA	TGTGCCACCAGCAGAGGCAGACACGCTCTACAGAATGAGCAGTTCTTC	CATSRGRHALQNEQFF
TRBV7-9	TRBJ2-6	NA	TRBD2	TGTGCCAGCAGCAGATGGGCGGGGGACGCTGGGGCCAACGTCCTGACTTTC	CASSRWAGDAGANVLTF
TRBV24-1	TRBJ1-1	NA	TRBD1	TGTGCCACCAGTGATTCGGGACAGGGAGGCACTGAAGCCTTCTTT	CATSDSGQGGTEAFF
TRBV9	TRBJ2-7	once	TRBD1	TGTGTCAGCAGCAAATCCGGGACAGGGGCCAACTACGAGCAGTACTTC	CVSSKSGTGANYEQYF
TRBV10-2	TRBJ2-5	NA	NA	TGCGCCAGCAGTGAGTCGCAGGGGCGAGAGACCCAGTACTTC	CASSESQGRETQYF
TRBV6-4	TRBJ1-4	NA	NA	TGTGCCAGCAGTGAGGGGCTTAATGAAAAACTGTTTTTT	CASSEGLNEKLFF
TRBV9	TRBJ1-3	many	NA	TGTGCCAGCAGCGTAGGTGGCAACTCTGGAAACACCATATATTTT	CASSVGGNSGNTIYF
TRBV9	TRBJ2-2	NA	NA	TGTGCCAGCAGCGTAGGGGGGGACACCTACACCGGGGAGCTGTTTTTT	CASSVGGDTYTGELFF
TRBV20-1	TRBJ2-7	NA	TRBD2	TGCAGTGCTAGCTCGGGACTAGCGGACTACGAGCAGTACTTC	CSASSGLADYEQYF
TRBV6-4	TRBJ2-2	NA	NA	TGTGCCAGCAGTGACAACTCTGGGGCCAACGGGGAGCTGTTTTTT	CASSDNSGANGELFF
TRBV10-3	TRBJ1-2	few	TRBD1	TGTGCCACTTCGACAGGGGTTGGTAGGAATCTTGGCTACACCTTC	CATSTGVGRNLGYTF
TRBV24-1	TRBJ2-3	NA	NA	TGTGCCACCAGTGATTTCGGGCATTCAAGGGGAAGCACAGATACGCAGTATTTT	CATSDFGHSRGSTDTQYF
TRBV10-3	TRBJ1-1	NA	NA	TGTGCCATCAGTGGGCAGGTCGAGACTGAAGCTTTCTTT	CAISGQVETEAFF
TRBV20-1	TRBJ2-7	NA	NA	TGCAGTGCAACCGGTCGGGACTTTAGATACGAGCAGTACTTC	CSATGRDFRYEQYF
TRBV7-9	TRBJ2-3	NA	NA	TGTGCCAGCAGCTTGGCAGCTGCAGATACGCAGTATTTT	CASSLAAADTQYF
TRBV10-3	TRBJ2-1	NA	TRBD2	TGTGCCATCGAGCGGGAGGTGTACAATGAGCAGTTCTTC	CAIEREVYNEQFF
TRBV9	TRBJ1-3	NA	NA	TGTGCCAGCAGTTTCACAGCAGGGGATGGAAACACCATATATTTT	CASSFTAGDGNTIYF
TRBV19	TRBJ1-5	NA	NA	TGTGCCAGTAGTATAACCCCCAACAATCAGCCCCAGCATTTT	CASSITPNNQPQHF
TRBV20-1	TRBJ1-4	NA	NA	TGCAGTGCTAGAGGAAGACGGGGGCGTGAAAAACTGTTTTTT	CSARGRRGREKLFF
TRBV6-6	TRBJ2-5	NA	NA	TGTGCCAGCAGTTACAATCCGGGGACGGAGACCCAGTACTTC	CASSYNPGTETQYF
TRBV15	TRBJ1-2	NA	TRBD1	TGTGCCACCAGCAGGGTTGGACAGGGGGCAACGAACTATGGCTACACCTTC	CATSRVGQGATNYGYTF